What follows describes a single T cell receptor beta chain. The antigen this receptor binds is unknown. The sample holds no much larger clone one base away, and base qualities are not on file. These data originate in a study of blood T cell repertoires in COVID-19 (dated by TCRdb to about 2020). For the study in its entirety: Samples from collaborators originated in the United States, Italy and Spain and spanned both the acute and convalescent phases of COVID-19. The prospective study material was composed of cDNA or gDNA derived from T cells, B-cell-depleted T cells, or PBMCs. Deeply sampled blood TCRbeta repertoires from subjects exposed to, actively infected with, or recovered from COVID-19 were included in the dataset. The repertoires were released in a freely available public database meant as a resource for research on the immune response to SARS-CoV-2. Samples came from the ongoing ImmuneRACE study (first 160 participants) plus 1,254 subjects from 6 global collaborators. Nearly every sample came with metadata listing a de-identified subject ID, COVID-19 status, age in years and sex. HLA class I and class II types, where available, came from metadata supplied by the sample provider rather than from assay-based typing. Beyond this particular receptor, the publication reports: Clinical and demographic metadata were provided uncurated, with the amount varying by source and participant.

The CDR3 runs 15 amino acids, cysteine and phenylalanine included. Only the CDR3 portion is preserved as DNA: 45 bases, with reading frame beginning at the first base. After removal of 5 bases from V and 0 bases from J, the junction retains 3 bases not matched to a gene. For CDR1 and CDR2, the germline V gene lists SGHAT and FQNNGV. The immunoSEQ Assay, a bias-controlled multiplex PCR, was used to amplify TCRbeta CDR3 regions from genomic DNA. In the source study's methods: Nucleated cell counts per sample were estimated from amplification of reference gene primers within the assay. Sequence reads were collapsed and filtered to measure the absolute abundance of every unique TCRbeta CDR3 rearrangement. Productive Simpson clonality was computed per sample as the square root of Simpson's diversity index over productive rearrangements. Held by TCRdb, this immuneACCESS table contains in-frame sequences only and omits some clones. Under half of the omission traces to an unresolved V gene where checked; the cause of the rest is unknown. D and trimming come from the DNA, and the V and J calls and clone size come from that table. The sample data list 180,000 or so clones, and approximately 89% of these were observed just once. The ten top clones hold under 3% of the sample.

In the prospective study, participants were roughly 18 to 95 years old, resided in approximately 25 geographic areas of the United States, and were enrolled through a virtual design. Cohort assignment in the prospective study relied on participant-reported clinical history from a screening survey and a study questionnaire. In the prospective study, mobile phlebotomists collected whole blood, serum and a nasopharyngeal or oropharyngeal swab from each participant. Participants in the prospective study had the option to provide additional blood draws and questionnaires over a roughly 2-month period. Before DNA extraction, blood samples from the prospective study were shipped at room temperature or frozen.

What was sequenced was PBMCs or T cells enriched from blood (not recorded which). This chain joins TRBV11-2 to TRBJ1-4, and TRBD1 aligns with 7 junction nucleotides. The TCR sequence derives from a woman aged 40 to 50 with acute COVID-19. Here is the DNA: TGTGCCAGCAGCCTGACAGGGTCAACTAATGAAAAACTGTTTTTT. It encodes CASSLTGSTNEKLFF.